This TCR beta chain comes out of a study of T cell responses to AZD1222 COVID-19 vaccine. Sequencing was performed with immunoSEQ multiplex PCR; in TCRdb, only in-frame clones are kept and a portion is missing. Among 150,000 to 200,000 clones listed, more than 75% were seen once. The CDR3 loop spans 13 amino acids. Germline V lookup: CDR1 MDHEN, CDR2 SYDVKM. V was shortened by 6 bases and J by 9 bases, with 14 bases between the two germline ends. This specimen was peripheral blood, taken 28 days after the second AZD1222 dose. This sequence joins TRBV28 and TRBJ1-4, with a possible D match to TRBD1 (5 bases). The TCR comes from an adult who received the AZD1222 COVID-19 vaccine. The CDR3 region has the DNA TGTGCCAGCAGGGCCCGGGGGAAGCAAAAACTGTTTTTT. Protein sequence: CASRARGKQKLFF.